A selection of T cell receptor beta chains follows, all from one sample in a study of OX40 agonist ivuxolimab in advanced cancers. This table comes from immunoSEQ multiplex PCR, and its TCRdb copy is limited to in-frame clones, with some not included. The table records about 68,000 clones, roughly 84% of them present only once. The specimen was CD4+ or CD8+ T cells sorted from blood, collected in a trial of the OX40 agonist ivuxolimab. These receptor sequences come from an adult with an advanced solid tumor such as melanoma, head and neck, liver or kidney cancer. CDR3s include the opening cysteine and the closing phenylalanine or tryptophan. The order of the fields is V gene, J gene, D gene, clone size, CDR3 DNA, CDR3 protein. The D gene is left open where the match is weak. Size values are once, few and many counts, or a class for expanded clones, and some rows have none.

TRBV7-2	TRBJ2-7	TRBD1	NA	TGTGCCAGCAGCAAGACAGGGGCCACCTACGAGCAGTACTTC	CASSKTGATYEQYF
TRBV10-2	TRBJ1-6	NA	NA	TGCGCCAGCAGTGAAGGGTATAATTCACCCCTCCACTTT	CASSEGYNSPLHF
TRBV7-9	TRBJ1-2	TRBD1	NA	TGTGCCAGCAGCTTAACTACAGGGGATGGCTACACCTTC	CASSLTTGDGYTF
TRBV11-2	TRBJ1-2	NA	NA	TGTGCCAGCAGCTTTGACAGGCAAACCCAATATGGCTACACCTTC	CASSFDRQTQYGYTF
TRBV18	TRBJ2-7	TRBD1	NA	TGTGCCAGCTCACCAACTTCGACAGGGCACGAGCAGTACTTC	CASSPTSTGHEQYF
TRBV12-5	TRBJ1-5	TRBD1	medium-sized	TGTGCTAGTGGTTGGGAACCAGGGGGGTGGGATCAGCCCCAGCATTTT	CASGWEPGGWDQPQHF
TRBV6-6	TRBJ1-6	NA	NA	TGTGCCAGCAGCCTCAACAGCGGGGATTCACCCCTCCACTTT	CASSLNSGDSPLHF
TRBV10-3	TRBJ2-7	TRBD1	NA	TGTGCCATCAGTGCTGGACAGGGGATCGGGGAGCAGTACTTC	CAISAGQGIGEQYF
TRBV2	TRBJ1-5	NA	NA	TGTGCCAGCGCGACCGGGTATAGCAATCAGCCCCAGCATTTT	CASATGYSNQPQHF
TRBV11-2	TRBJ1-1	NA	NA	TGTGCCAGCAGCTTAGGCCGGAACACTGAAGCTTTCTTT	CASSLGRNTEAFF
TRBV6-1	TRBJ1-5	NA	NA	TGTGCCAGCAGTGAGCGGCAGGGAGGCTTTAATCAGCCCCAGCATTTT	CASSERQGGFNQPQHF
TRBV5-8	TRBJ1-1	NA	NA	TGTGCCAGCAGCCCCACAGGGTCCCGAAACACTGAAGCTTTCTTT	CASSPTGSRNTEAFF
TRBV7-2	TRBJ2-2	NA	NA	TGTGCCAGCAGCTTAAAGAGGTTGCAAGTCGCGAACACCGGGGAGCTGTTTTTT	CASSLKRLQVANTGELFF
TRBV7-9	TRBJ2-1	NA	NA	TGTGCCAGCAGCGATTCGGGGGCGCTTACCTACAATGAGCAGTTCTTC	CASSDSGALTYNEQFF
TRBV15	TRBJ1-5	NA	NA	TGTGCCACCAGCAGAGATTATGGGGGCGGTCAGCCCCAGCATTTT	CATSRDYGGGQPQHF
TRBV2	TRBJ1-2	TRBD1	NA	TGTGCCAGCAGTCGACAGGGACATGGCTACACCTTC	CASSRQGHGYTF
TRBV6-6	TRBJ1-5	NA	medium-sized	TGTGCCAGCAGGCAAGATTCGGGACTTGGGGATCAGCCCCAGCATTTT	CASRQDSGLGDQPQHF
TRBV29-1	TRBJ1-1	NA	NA	TGCAGCACTAAGGGATTGGACACTGAAGCTTTCTTT	CSTKGLDTEAFF
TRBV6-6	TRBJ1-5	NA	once	TGTGCCAGCAGTTACGTGGGGGCAGATCAGCCCCAGCATTTT	CASSYVGADQPQHF
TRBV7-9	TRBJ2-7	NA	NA	TGTGCCAGCAGCTACAGCCAGGGGCACGAGCAGTACTTC	CASSYSQGHEQYF
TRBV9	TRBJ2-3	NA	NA	TGTGCCAGCAGCGCTCATCCAGGGGGGGGCGGGACAGATACGCAGTATTTT	CASSAHPGGGGTDTQYF
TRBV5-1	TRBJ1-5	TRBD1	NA	TGCGCCAGCAGCTTAGGGACAGCAAATCAGCCCCAGCATTTT	CASSLGTANQPQHF
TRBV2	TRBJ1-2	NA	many	TGTGCCAGCACGGGGGCCTATGGCTACACCTTC	CASTGAYGYTF
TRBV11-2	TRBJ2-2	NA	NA	TGTGCCAGCAGCTTAGAAAGCCAGACCGGGGAGCTGTTTTTT	CASSLESQTGELFF
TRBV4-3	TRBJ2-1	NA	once	TGCGCCAGCAGCCCACGGGTCGACTACAATGAGCAGTTCTTC	CASSPRVDYNEQFF
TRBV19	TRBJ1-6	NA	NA	TGTGCCAGTACCAAAGGACAGTTCTTCTCCTATAATTCACCCCTCCACTTT	CASTKGQFFSYNSPLHF
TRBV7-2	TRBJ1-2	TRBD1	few	TGTGCCAGCAGCAAACAAGGACAGGGTTTGCATGGCTACACCTTC	CASSKQGQGLHGYTF
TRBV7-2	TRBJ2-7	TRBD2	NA	TGTGCCAGCAGCTTAAGGCGGGGGGAGGGCGAGCAGTACTTC	CASSLRRGEGEQYF
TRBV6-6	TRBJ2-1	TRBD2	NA	TGTGCCAGCAGGGCACTAGCGGGGGGTGAGAATGAGCAGTTCTTC	CASRALAGGENEQFF
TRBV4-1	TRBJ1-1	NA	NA	TGCGCCAGCAGCCAAGACGTCTGGGGAGTCACTGAAGCTTTCTTT	CASSQDVWGVTEAFF
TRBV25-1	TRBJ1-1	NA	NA	TGTGCCAGCAGTGGGCGGATGAACACTGAAGCTTTCTTT	CASSGRMNTEAFF
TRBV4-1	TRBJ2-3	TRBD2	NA	TGCGCCAGCAGCCAAAGGGATACTAGCGACGCTGTAGATACGCAGTATTTT	CASSQRDTSDAVDTQYF
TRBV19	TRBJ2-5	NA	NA	TGTGCCACCTCTCAGGGATATCAGGGAGAGACCCAGTACTTC	CATSQGYQGETQYF
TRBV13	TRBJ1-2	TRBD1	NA	TGTGCCAGCAGCTCAAGGACAGGGGCCACCTATGGCTACACCTTC	CASSSRTGATYGYTF
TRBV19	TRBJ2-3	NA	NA	TGTGCCAGTAGTGAGGGGCGGGGGCCCGGGGATACGCAGTATTTT	CASSEGRGPGDTQYF
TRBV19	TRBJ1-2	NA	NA	TGTGCCAGTAGTATCCCCCCCGACACGGGCTACACCTTC	CASSIPPDTGYTF
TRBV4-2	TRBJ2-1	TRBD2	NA	TGTGCCAGCAGCCAAGCGGCGGGACTAGCGGAGATCTACAATGAGCAGTTCTTC	CASSQAAGLAEIYNEQFF
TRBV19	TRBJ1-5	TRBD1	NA	TGTGCCAGTAGTAAGGGACAGGGACCCAATCAGCCCCAGCATTTT	CASSKGQGPNQPQHF
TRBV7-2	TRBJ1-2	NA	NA	TGTGCCAGCAGCTTCGAGAGAACAGATGGCTACACCTTC	CASSFERTDGYTF